This entry lists 5 T cell receptor beta chains sequenced from one sample in a study of blood T cell repertoires in COVID-19. Sequencing used immunoSEQ multiplex PCR; TCRdb keeps in-frame clones, though not all of them. The sample consists of approximately 300,000 clones, 80% to 90% of them appearing once. Sequenced input: PBMCs or T cells enriched from blood (not recorded which). These receptors all come from a woman younger than 45 who had recovered from COVID-19.

The chain joins TRBV30 to TRBJ1-2, with 10 bases fitting TRBD1. V shed 4 bases, J shed 14 bases, and the junction held 10 bases outside the gene matches. In germline, CDR1 is GTSNPN, CDR2 SVGIG (reference sequence). The CDR3 length is 12 residues. The CDR3 reads CAWTLPGQGSTF. For the CDR3, the DNA is TGTGCCTGGACTTTGCCGGGACAGGGGTCTACCTTC.

V is TRBV6-6 and J is TRBJ2-7; 13 positions agree with TRBD2. Trimming took 5 bases from V and 2 from J; bases not matched to a gene: 6. Per germline, CDR1 MNHNY and CDR2 SVGAGI (reference sequence). The CDR3 loop spans 16 amino acids. The CDR3 DNA reads as TGTGCCAGCAGTACGACTAGCGGGGGGCGGCCCTACGAGCAGTACTTC. Encoded protein: CASSTTSGGRPYEQYF.

The sample holds one count of this clone. The J gene is TRBJ1-1, the V gene TRBV2; TRBD1 is a possible D gene (5 bases). This CDR3 has 12 residues. Per germline, CDR1 SNHLY and CDR2 FYNNEI. V was pared by 7 bases and J by 0 bases, with 6 bases between. CDR3 protein: CASTGVNTEAFF. In DNA, the CDR3 is TGTGCCAGCACGGGGGTGAACACTGAAGCTTTCTTT.

This rearrangement joins TRBV18 to TRBJ1-1; unclear D gene. From germline, CDR1 is KGHSH and CDR2 LQKENI. Trimming took off 5 bases at V and 4 bases at J, with 14 bases between the two ends. This CDR3 has 14 residues. The CDR3 sequence is CASSAYLEGTEAFF. The CDR3 DNA sequence: TGTGCCAGCTCAGCCTACCTAGAAGGCACTGAAGCTTTCTTT.

This clone was picked up a small number of times. The chain couples TRBV15 to TRBJ2-2; 7 bases are shared with TRBD2. Trimming removed 0 bases from V and 8 bases from J; junction bases left unmatched: 12. This CDR3 comprises 17 residues. CDR1 and CDR2 from the germline V gene are LNHNV and YYDKDF (reference sequence). The CDR3 is CATSRDFPPQLAGELFF. The DNA of the CDR3 is TGTGCCACCAGCAGAGATTTCCCCCCCCAACTAGCGGGGGAGCTGTTTTTT.